This T cell receptor (beta chain) was found in a study of CXCR3-negative and CXCR3-positive naive CD8 T cells. The CDR3 loop spans 14 amino acids. The libraries of TRB cDNA were constructed through 5' RACE using UMI labels. Following a re-call of the 5' RACE reads, TCRdb has one entry per CDR3 protein and lacks DNA. The repertoire table contains some 39,000 distinct CDR3 sequences. Notes on this clonotype: Its antigen is unknown.

General observations from the study: Naive cells used TRBV-TRBJ genes in much the same way whether CXCR3-negative or CXCR3-positive; memory cells did not. Comparably high diversity marked both naive subsets, whereas memory CD8+ cells had much lower diversity.

The naive CD8+ gate required CD45RO-CCR7+CD27+CD95- phenotype. V and J are TRBV12-3 or TRBV12-4 and TRBJ2-3; as DNA is missing, the TRBD1 call by TCRdb cannot be tested. This TCR was sampled from a human donor in good health. Some clones in this sample may be carry-over from other donors' samples. Sequenced material: naive CXCR3- CD8+ T cells from blood. The subset was: CD45RO-CCR7+CD27+CD95- naive CD8+ T cells lacking CXCR3 (TNR3-). This chain's CDR3 is CASSLGPSTDTQYF.